This T cell receptor (beta chain) was profiled in a study of identical twins. Notes on the study in general: Beta out-of-frame twin sharing showed a weaker excess.

This clonotype was observed at least ten times. Its specificity is unknown. TCRdb recomputed calls from the 5' RACE reads with MiXCR, one row per CDR3 protein. The sample gives roughly 750,000 distinct CDR3 sequences, less than 25% of which show up once; about 4.3% is in the top ten. These data were likewise used in another study, on T cells expressing NK-cell markers. In that study: Among the eight sequenced donors, seven tested HCMV-seropositive and one tested seronegative. Dominance of the CD3+CD56-NKG2C+ fraction by these clonotypes also held in a few donors.

The sequenced sample was PBMCs. This receptor was obtained from a woman aged 18-29 years in good health.

The CDR3 is CASSPGLAGMYEQFF. The CDR3 coding sequence is TGTGCCAGCAGCCCGGGACTAGCGGGAATGTATGAGCAGTTCTTC. V and J are TRBV5-5 and TRBJ2-1; 13 positions agree with TRBD2. Trimming at V came to 4 bases and at J to 8 bases, leaving 6 bases not matched to a gene. This CDR3 is built from 15 residues. The germline gives CDR1 SGHKS, CDR2 YYEKEE (reference sequence).